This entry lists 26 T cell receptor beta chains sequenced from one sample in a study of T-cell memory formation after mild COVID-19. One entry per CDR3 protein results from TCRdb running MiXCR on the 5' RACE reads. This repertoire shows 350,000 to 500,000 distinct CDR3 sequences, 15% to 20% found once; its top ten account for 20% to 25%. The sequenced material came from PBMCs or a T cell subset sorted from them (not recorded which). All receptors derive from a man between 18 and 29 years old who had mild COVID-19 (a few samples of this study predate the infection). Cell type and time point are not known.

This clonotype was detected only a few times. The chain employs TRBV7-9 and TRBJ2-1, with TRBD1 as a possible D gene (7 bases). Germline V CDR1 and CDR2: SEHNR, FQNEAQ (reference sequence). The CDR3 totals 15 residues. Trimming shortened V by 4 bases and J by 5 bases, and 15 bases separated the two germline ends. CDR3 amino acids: CASSSGGGLNNEQFF. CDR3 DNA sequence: TGTGCCAGCAGCTCCGGAGGGGGCTTAAACAATGAGCAGTTCTTC.

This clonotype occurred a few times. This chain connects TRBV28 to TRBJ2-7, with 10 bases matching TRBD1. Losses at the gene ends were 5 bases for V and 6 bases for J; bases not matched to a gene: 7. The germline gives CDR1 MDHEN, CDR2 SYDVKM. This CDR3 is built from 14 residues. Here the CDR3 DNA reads TGTGCCAGCAGTCCAGGGACAGGGGAGGCCGAGCAGTACGTC. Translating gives CASSPGTGEAEQYV.

CDR3 nucleotides: TGTGCCAGCAGCCTGACACCGTCGAATGAAAAACTGTTTTTT. This sequence encodes CASSLTPSNEKLFF. The chain has TRBV9 and TRBJ1-4, with D uncertain. This CDR3 is built from 14 residues. Germline CDR1 reads SGDLS; CDR2 reads YYNGEE. The V end was cut by 4 bases, the J end by 5 bases, with 12 bases between.

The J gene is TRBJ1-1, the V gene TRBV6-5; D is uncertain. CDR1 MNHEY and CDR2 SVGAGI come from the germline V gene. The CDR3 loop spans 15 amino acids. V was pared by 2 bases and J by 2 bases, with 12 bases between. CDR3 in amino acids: CASSYTIRGNTEAFF. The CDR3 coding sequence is TGTGCCAGCAGTTACACGATCCGGGGAAACACTGAAGCTTTCTTT.

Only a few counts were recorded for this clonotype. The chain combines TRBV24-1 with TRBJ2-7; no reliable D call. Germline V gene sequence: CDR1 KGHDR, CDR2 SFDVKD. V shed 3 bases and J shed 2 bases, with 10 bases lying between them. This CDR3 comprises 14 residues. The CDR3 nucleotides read TGTGCCACCAGTGATAGGTTGAGTCCCTACGAGCAGTACGTC. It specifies CATSDRLSPYEQYV.

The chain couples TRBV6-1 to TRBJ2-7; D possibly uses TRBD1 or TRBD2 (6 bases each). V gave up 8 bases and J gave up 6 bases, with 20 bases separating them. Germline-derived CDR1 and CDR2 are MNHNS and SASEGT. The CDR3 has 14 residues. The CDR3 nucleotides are TGTGCCAGCCGGGACACCTACTCGGGAGCCGAGCAGTACGTC. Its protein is CASRDTYSGAEQYV.

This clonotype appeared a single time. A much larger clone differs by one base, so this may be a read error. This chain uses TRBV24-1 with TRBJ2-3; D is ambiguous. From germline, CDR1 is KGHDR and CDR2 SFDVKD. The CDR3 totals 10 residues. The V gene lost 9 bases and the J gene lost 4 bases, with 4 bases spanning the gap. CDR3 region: CATGADTQYF. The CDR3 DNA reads TGTGCCACCGGGGCAGATACGCAGTATTTT.

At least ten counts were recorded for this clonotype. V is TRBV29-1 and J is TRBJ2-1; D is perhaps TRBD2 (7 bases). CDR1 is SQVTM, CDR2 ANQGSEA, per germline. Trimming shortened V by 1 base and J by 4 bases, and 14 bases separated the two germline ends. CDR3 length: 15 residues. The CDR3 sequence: CSVEGIGGQYNEQFF. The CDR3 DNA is TGCAGCGTTGAAGGGATCGGGGGGCAATACAATGAGCAGTTCTTC.

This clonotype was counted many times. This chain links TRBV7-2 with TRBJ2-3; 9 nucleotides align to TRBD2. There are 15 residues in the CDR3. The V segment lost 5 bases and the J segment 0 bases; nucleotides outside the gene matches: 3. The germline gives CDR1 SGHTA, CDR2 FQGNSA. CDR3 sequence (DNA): TGTGCCAGCAGCCGCGGGGGGGCCAGCACAGATACGCAGTATTTT. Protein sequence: CASSRGGASTDTQYF.

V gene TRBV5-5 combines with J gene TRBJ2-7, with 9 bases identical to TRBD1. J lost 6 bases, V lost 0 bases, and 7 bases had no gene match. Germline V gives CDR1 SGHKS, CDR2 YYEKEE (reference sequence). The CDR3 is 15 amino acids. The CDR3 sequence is CASSLAGQGSSEQYV. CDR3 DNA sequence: TGTGCCAGCAGCTTGGCGGGACAGGGCTCTTCCGAGCAGTACGTC.

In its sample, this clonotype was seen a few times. CDR3 sequence (DNA): TGCGCCAGCAGCTTGGGTCTAGCGGGGCCCTCCCTCACAGATACGCAGTATTTT. The encoded protein is CASSLGLAGPSLTDTQYF. The V gene is TRBV5-1, the J gene TRBJ2-3; TRBD2 matches 9 bases. Germline V gene sequence: CDR1 SGHRS, CDR2 YFSETQ. The CDR3 is 18 residues long. Trimming took 0 bases from V and 2 from J; bases not matched to a gene: 10.

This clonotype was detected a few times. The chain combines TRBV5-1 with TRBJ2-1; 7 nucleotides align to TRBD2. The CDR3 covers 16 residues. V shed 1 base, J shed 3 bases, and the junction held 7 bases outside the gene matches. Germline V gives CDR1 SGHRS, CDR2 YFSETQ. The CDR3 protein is CASSLIRIAGYNEQFF. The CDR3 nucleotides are TGCGCCAGCAGCTTGATCCGGATAGCGGGCTACAATGAGCAGTTCTTC.

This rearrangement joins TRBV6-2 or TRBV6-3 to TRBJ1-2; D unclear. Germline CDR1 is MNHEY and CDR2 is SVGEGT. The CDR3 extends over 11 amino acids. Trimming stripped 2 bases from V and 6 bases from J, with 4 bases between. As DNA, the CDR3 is TGTGCCAGCAGTTACGGCCATGGCTACACCTTC. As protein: CASSYGHGYTF.

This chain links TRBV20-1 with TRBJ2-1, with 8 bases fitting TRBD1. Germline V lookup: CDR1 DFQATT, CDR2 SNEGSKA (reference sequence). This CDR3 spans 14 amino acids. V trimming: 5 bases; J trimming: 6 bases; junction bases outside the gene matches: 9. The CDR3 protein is CSALTGAPINEQFF. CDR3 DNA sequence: TGCAGTGCTCTGACAGGGGCGCCGATCAATGAGCAGTTCTTC.

CDR3 in DNA: TGTGCCAGCAGCCCGCCCCGGACAGGGGGAGATGAGCAGTTCTTC. It translates to CASSPPRTGGDEQFF. This chain links TRBV11-2 with TRBJ2-1; TRBD1 matches 10 bases. V dropped 5 bases and J dropped 8; count of bases not matched to a gene: 9. The CDR3 totals 15 residues. Germline values: CDR1 SGHAT, CDR2 FQNNGV.

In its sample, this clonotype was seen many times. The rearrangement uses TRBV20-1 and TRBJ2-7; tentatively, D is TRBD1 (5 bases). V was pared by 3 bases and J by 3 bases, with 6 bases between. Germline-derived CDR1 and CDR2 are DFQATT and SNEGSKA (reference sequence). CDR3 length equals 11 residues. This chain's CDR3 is CSARDNYEQYF. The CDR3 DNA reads TGCAGTGCTAGGGACAACTACGAGCAGTACTTC.

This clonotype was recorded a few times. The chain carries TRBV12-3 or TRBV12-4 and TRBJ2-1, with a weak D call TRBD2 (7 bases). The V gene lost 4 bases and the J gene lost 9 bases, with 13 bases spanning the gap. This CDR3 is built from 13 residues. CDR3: CASSSIGGGEQFF. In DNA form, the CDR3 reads TGTGCCAGCAGTTCTATAGGGGGGGGTGAGCAGTTCTTC.

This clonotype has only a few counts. The CDR3 reads CASGGFLLDTQYF. CDR3 DNA: TGTGCCAGCGGAGGGTTCCTCCTGGATACGCAGTATTTT. The gene calls are TRBV6-2 or TRBV6-3 and TRBJ2-3; possibly TRBD2 for D (6 bases). V was shortened by 8 bases and J by 6 bases, with 15 bases between the two germline ends. Germline V CDR1 and CDR2: MNHEY, SVGEGT. There are 13 residues in the CDR3.

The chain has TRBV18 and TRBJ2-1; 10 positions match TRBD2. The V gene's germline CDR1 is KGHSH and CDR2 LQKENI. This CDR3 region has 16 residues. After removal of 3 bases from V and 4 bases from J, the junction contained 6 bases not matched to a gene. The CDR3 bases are TGTGCCAGCTCACCTGCGTATAGCGGGGGGTACAATGAGCAGTTCTTC. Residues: CASSPAYSGGYNEQFF.

Here the CDR3 DNA reads TGCGCCAGCAGCCAAGTATCGGACAGGAAGGGTGAGCAGTTCTTC. Its protein product is CASSQVSDRKGEQFF. The chain combines TRBV4-1 with TRBJ2-1, with 7 bases aligning to TRBD1. CDR3 length equals 15 residues. Germline assignment: CDR1 MGHRA and CDR2 YSYEKL. The J segment lost 9 bases and the V segment lost 1 base, leaving 9 bases of the junction unmatched.

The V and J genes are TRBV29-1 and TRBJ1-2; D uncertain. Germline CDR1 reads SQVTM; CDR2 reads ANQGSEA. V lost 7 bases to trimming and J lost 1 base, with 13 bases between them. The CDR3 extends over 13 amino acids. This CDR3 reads CSGGEQNNYGYTF. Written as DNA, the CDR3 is TGCAGCGGGGGTGAACAGAATAACTATGGCTACACCTTC.

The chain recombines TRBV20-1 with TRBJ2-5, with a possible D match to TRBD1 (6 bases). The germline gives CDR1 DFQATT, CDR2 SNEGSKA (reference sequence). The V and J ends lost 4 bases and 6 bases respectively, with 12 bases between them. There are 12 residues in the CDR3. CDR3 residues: CSANRDTQTQYF. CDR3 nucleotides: TGCAGTGCTAACAGGGACACCCAGACCCAGTACTTC.

In nucleotides, the CDR3 is TGTGCCAGCACCCTTACCCTGGGGCCGCATCAGCCCCAGCATTTT. Its translation: CASTLTLGPHQPQHF. The chain employs TRBV6-2 or TRBV6-3 and TRBJ1-5; a weak D match, TRBD1 (5 bases). Germline assignment: CDR1 MNHEY and CDR2 SVGEGT. The CDR3 consists of 15 residues. Trimming removed 7 bases from V and 5 bases from J, with 18 bases in between.

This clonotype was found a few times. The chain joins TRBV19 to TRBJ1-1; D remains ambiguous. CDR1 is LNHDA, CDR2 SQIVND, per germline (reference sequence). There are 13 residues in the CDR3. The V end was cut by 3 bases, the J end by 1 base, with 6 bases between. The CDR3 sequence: CASSITANTEAFF. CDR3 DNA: TGTGCCAGTAGTATCACGGCGAACACTGAAGCTTTCTTT.

The DNA for the CDR3 is TGTGCCAGCAGCTTATTCAGCGGGGGGGCAGATACGCAGTATTTT. This codes for CASSLFSGGADTQYF. J is TRBJ2-3 and V is TRBV7-2, with 10 bases fitting TRBD2. V lost 2 bases, J lost 4 bases, and 3 bases stayed unmatched. Germline CDR1 reads SGHTA; CDR2 reads FQGNSA. The CDR3 contains 15 residues.

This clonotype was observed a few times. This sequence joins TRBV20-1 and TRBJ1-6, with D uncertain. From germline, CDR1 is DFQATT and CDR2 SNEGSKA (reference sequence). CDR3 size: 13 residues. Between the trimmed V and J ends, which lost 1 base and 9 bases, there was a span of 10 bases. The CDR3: CSARVSVGSPLHF. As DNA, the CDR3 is TGCAGTGCTAGAGTGTCGGTCGGTTCACCCCTCCACTTT.